The clone carrying this T cell receptor beta chain was seen ten or more times. These data originate in a study of T cells of healthy individuals. TCRdb independently ran MiXCR on the 5' RACE reads; one entry per CDR3 protein. The sample gives more than 85,000 distinct CDR3 sequences, 17% of which show up once; over 5% is in the top ten. CDR3 length: 12 residues. Trimming removed 1 base from V and 5 bases from J, with 6 bases in between. CDR1 is SGHDT and CDR2 is YYEEEE in the germline V gene. V gene TRBV5-6 combines with J gene TRBJ1-1; tentatively, D is TRBD1 (6 bases). The sequence came from a human donor in good health. The CDR3 nucleotides read TGTGCCAGCAGCTTGAGGGGGACTGAAGCTTTCTTT. Its translation is CASSLRGTEAFF. The whole variable domain, filled in from reference TRBV5-6 and TRBJ1-1, reads DAGVTQSPTHLIKTRGQQVTLRCSPKSGHDTVSWYQQALGQGPQFIFQYYEEEERQRGNFPDRFSGHQFPNYSSELNVNALLLGDSALYLCASSLRGTEAFFGQGTRLTVV.